The subject of this entry is one T cell receptor beta chain. The antigen is not known. Next came a second PCR, run for roughly 6 to 11 cycles, which used a sample-barcoded 5' primer along with a J-beta primer mix. TCRdb reanalysed the 5' RACE reads using MiXCR and keeps one entry per CDR3 protein. The sample holds about 670,000 distinct CDR3 sequences, around two fifths seen once. The sample comes from a study of blood T cells in healthy people across ages. The V end was cut by 3 bases, the J end by 4 bases, with 15 bases between. CDR1 and CDR2 (germline): SGHTA, FQGNSA. The CDR3 has 15 residues. Study conclusions and caveats: It was held that diversity estimates obtained from one million T cells represented underestimates.

Sequencing was done on a sample of blood. The J gene is TRBJ1-2, the V gene TRBV7-2, with TRBD1 as a possible D gene (6 bases). This clonotype was sampled from a man older than 75 in good health. CDR3 sequence (DNA): TGTGCCAGCAGCTTGGGGGGGCGGATGTCCTATGGCTACACCTTC. Its translation: CASSLGGRMSYGYTF.